The present T cell receptor (beta chain) was sequenced within a study of read filtering for tumor transcriptome and immune sequencing. Study-level results: Approximately 79% of IR-seq clonotypes had a single read, yet these held approximately 4% of reads.

Germline CDR1 MGHRA, CDR2 YSYEKL. CDR3 length: 13 amino acids. V lost 5 bases to trimming and J lost 7 bases, with 15 bases between them. This clonotype is labeled medium-sized (0.01 to 0.1%). Its antigen is unknown. Molecular barcoded adaptors covering alpha/delta and beta/gamma chains were used on 400 ng RNA. TCRdb re-analysed the reads in MiXCR, keeping a single row per CDR3 protein. Among 50,000 to 65,000 distinct CDR3 sequences listed, about a fifth were seen once. The receptor comes from a donor at least 40 years old with multiple myeloma. The rearrangement joins TRBV4-1 to TRBJ2-7; D remains unclear. Sequencing input: a population of CD138-negative cells sorted from bone marrow. Here the CDR3 reads CASSGSIMEEQYF. Written as DNA, the CDR3 is TGCGCCAGCAGCGGATCCATTATGGAAGAGCAGTACTTC.